This TCR beta chain originates from a study of blood T cell repertoires in COVID-19. Study as a whole: Researchers got acute and convalescent COVID-19 samples from the United States, Italy and Spain.

The germline V gene has CDR1 SGHRS and CDR2 YFSETQ. V was clipped by 4 bases and J by 2 bases, with 18 bases between them. The CDR3 is 16 amino acids. Repertoires were generated with immunoSEQ multiplex PCR, while TCRdb's copy carries only in-frame clones and drops some. In the table there are around 26,000 clones, over 90% of which are singletons. V gene TRBV5-1 combines with J gene TRBJ1-2, with D perhaps matching TRBD1 (6 bases). The source material was peripheral blood. The sequence was obtained from a human donor in a cohort sampled during active COVID-19. DNA for the CDR3: TGCGCCAGCAGCGGTCGGGATGGGGGCACCAACTATGGCTACACCTTC. This gives the protein CASSGRDGGTNYGYTF.